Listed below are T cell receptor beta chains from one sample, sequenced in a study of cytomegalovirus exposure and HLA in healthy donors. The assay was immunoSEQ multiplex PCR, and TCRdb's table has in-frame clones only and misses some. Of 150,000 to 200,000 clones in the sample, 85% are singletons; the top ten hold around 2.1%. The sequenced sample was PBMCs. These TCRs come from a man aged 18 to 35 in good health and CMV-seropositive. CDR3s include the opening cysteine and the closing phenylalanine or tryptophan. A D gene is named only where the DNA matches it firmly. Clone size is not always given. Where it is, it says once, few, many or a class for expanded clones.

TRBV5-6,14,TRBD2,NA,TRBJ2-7,CASLQRGGLDEQYF,TGTGCCAGCCTACAGCGGGGGGGCCTCGACGAGCAGTACTTC
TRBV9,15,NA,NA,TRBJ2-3,CASSGAVSSTDTQYF,TGTGCCAGCAGCGGAGCTGTCTCTAGCACAGATACGCAGTATTTT
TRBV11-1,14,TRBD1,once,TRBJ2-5,CASSRRQGKETQYF,TGTGCCAGCAGCCGTCGACAGGGGAAAGAGACCCAGTACTTC
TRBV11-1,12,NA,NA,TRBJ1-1,CASSTGSAEAFF,TGTGCCAGCAGTACAGGGTCGGCTGAAGCTTTCTTT
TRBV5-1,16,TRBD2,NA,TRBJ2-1,CASSTIAGGKGDEQFF,TGCGCCAGCAGCACTATAGCGGGGGGAAAGGGTGATGAGCAGTTCTTC
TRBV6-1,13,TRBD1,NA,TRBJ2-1,CASGTGAYNEQFF,TGTGCCAGCGGTACAGGGGCTTACAATGAGCAGTTCTTC
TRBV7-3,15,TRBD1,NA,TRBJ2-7,CASSASGQGAYEQYF,TGTGCCAGCAGCGCCTCGGGACAGGGGGCCTACGAGCAGTACTTC
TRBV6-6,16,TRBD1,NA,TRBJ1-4,CASSPPAGTGVEKLFF,TGTGCCAGCAGCCCGCCTGCCGGGACAGGGGTTGAAAAACTGTTTTTT
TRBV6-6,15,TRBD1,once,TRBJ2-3,CASSPGQGRTDTQYF,TGTGCCAGCAGTCCCGGACAGGGTCGGACAGATACGCAGTATTTT
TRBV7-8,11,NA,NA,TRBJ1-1,CASSPYTEAFF,TGTGCCAGCAGCCCTTACACTGAAGCTTTCTTT
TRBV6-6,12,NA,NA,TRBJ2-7,CASSLQIGEQYF,TGTGCCAGCAGTTTACAGATCGGCGAGCAGTACTTC
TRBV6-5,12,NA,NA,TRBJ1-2,CASSFQQGGYTF,TGTGCCAGCAGTTTCCAACAGGGTGGCTACACCTTC
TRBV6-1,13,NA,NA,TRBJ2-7,CASSPLGGYEQYF,TGTGCCAGCAGCCCCCTGGGGGGCTACGAGCAGTACTTC
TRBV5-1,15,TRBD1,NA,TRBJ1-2,CASSFGTGQGYGYTF,TGCGCCAGCAGCTTTGGGACAGGGCAGGGCTATGGCTACACCTTC
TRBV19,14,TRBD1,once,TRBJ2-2,CASMTGDHTGELFF,TGTGCCAGTATGACAGGGGACCACACCGGGGAGCTGTTTTTT
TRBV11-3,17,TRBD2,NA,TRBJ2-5,CASSLDNGRVSQETQYF,TGTGCCAGCAGCTTAGATAATGGGAGGGTAAGTCAAGAGACCCAGTACTTC
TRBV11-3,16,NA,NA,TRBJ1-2,CASSLVAWGANYGYTF,TGTGCCAGCAGCCTCGTGGCCTGGGGGGCTAACTATGGCTACACCTTC
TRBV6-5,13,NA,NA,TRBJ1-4,CASSRLPREKLFF,TGTGCCAGCAGTCGCTTGCCCCGGGAAAAACTGTTTTTT
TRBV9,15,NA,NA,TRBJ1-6,CASSVGRSYNSPLHF,TGTGCCAGCAGCGTAGGAAGGAGCTATAATTCACCCCTCCACTTT
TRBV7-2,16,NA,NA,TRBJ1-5,CASSLGGPTRNQPQHF,TGTGCCAGCAGCTTAGGTGGGCCGACGCGCAATCAGCCCCAGCATTTT
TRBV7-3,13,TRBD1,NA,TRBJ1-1,CASSYDRETEAFF,TGCGCCAGCAGCTACGACAGGGAAACTGAAGCTTTCTTT
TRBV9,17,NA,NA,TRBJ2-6,CASSVTVHMAGANVLTF,TGTGCCAGCAGCGTAACCGTGCACATGGCTGGGGCCAACGTCCTGACTTTC
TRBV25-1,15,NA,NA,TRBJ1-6,CASSEFGNSGSPLHF,TGTGCCAGCAGTGAGTTCGGGAATTCCGGTTCACCCCTCCACTTT
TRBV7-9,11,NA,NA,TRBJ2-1,CASRSGVGQFF,TGTGCCAGCAGGTCAGGGGTTGGGCAGTTCTTC